This T cell receptor beta chain was documented in a study of CD8+CD57+ T cells in acquired aplastic anemia. Study details: When averaged, DNA from sorted CD4+ and CD8+ cells came to approximately 3 ug. Approximately 11 million reads were obtained on average for healthy donor CD4+ cells. Findings and caveats of the study: It was found that fewer than 35 CD8+ CDR3 sequences were shared between patients and controls.

On this clonotype itself: The antigen is unknown.

Profiles of TCR beta VDJ and CDR3 were generated from a genomic DNA template. TCRdb reanalysed the reads using MiXCR and keeps one entry per CDR3 protein. The table has 200,000 to 250,000 distinct CDR3 sequences, 61% seen once. V was pared by 1 base and J by 6 bases, with 12 bases between. CDR1 SEHNR and CDR2 FQNEAQ come from the germline V gene (reference sequence). The CDR3 is 15 amino acids. The sequence derives from a human donor in good health. The chain recombines TRBV7-9 with TRBJ2-2; unclear D gene. The sample was sorted CD4+, CD8+, or CD8+CD57+ T cells (not recorded which) from PBMCs. CDR3 bases: TGTGCCAGCAGCTTAGAGGCTAGTGGGTCCGGGGAGCTGTTTTTT. This codes for CASSLEASGSGELFF.